A selection of T cell receptor beta chains follows, all from one sample in a study of blood T cell repertoires in COVID-19. Some clones are missing from TCRdb's copy, which holds only in-frame ones; the method was immunoSEQ multiplex PCR. Of about 160,000 clones in the sample, 86% were seen once. Material for sequencing was peripheral blood. These receptors were taken from a man aged 65 to 85 with acute or convalescent COVID-19. Both conserved end residues are trimmed from each CDR3. Not every row has a clone size; where given, it reads once, few, many or a size class.

ASSVGQPDTDTQY . TRBJ2-3 TRBV9 13
ATSRAQGGTYEQY . TRBJ2-7 TRBV15 13
ASSHDPGMNTEAF . TRBJ1-1 TRBV5-6 13
AWRPSANTGELF once TRBJ2-2 TRBV30 12
ASSGTVDSGNTIY . TRBJ1-3 TRBV25-1 13
SASVWSLGQGYNSPLH . TRBJ1-6 TRBV20-1 16
ASSQDWSRQETQY . TRBJ2-5 TRBV3-1/TRBV3-2 13
ASSLADRGLSTGELF . TRBJ2-2 TRBV7-2 15
ASSIQGADSPLH . TRBJ1-6 TRBV19 12
ASALTSESYNEQF . TRBJ2-1 TRBV9 13
ASSIRVLAGVADTQY once TRBJ2-3 TRBV19 15
ASSFSRDSLYT many TRBJ1-2 TRBV12-3/TRBV12-4 11
ASSSPGFPDGSSGNTIY . TRBJ1-3 TRBV28 17
ASRAGPYNEQF . TRBJ2-1 TRBV19 11
ASSRTSDWDEQY . TRBJ2-7 TRBV6-5 12
ASSHSGDLEQF many TRBJ2-1 TRBV16 11
ASSDKAGDQFGYT . TRBJ1-2 TRBV6-4 13
ASSLKSGQLESLIQY once TRBJ2-4 TRBV28 15
ASRLGPRGSGTQY . TRBJ2-3 TRBV27 13
ASSGGKDTEAF . TRBJ1-1 TRBV12-3/TRBV12-4 11
AWSADSNRLYGYT . TRBJ1-2 TRBV30 13
ASSSTGGGGYYGYT . TRBJ1-2 TRBV5-6 14
AIREDRLGEKLF . TRBJ1-4 TRBV10-3 12
ATSDLSPMNTGELF . TRBJ2-2 TRBV24-1 14
ATSDPYRDHGYT . TRBJ1-2 TRBV24-1 12
ASSRQNSNQPQH . TRBJ1-5 TRBV19 12
ASNQSSTSYEQY . TRBJ2-7 TRBV7-4 12
SVSDVSTDTQY . TRBJ2-3 TRBV20-1 11
ASSQQGKETQY once TRBJ2-5 TRBV7-2 11
ASSVGRQETQY . TRBJ2-5 TRBV19 11
ASSFRDYGYT few TRBJ1-2 TRBV28 10
ASSPLTGGSSYEQY . TRBJ2-7 TRBV18 14
AIEGTGRTGELF . TRBJ2-2 TRBV10-3 12